Presented here are 4 T cell receptor beta chains from one specimen sequenced in a study of liver allograft versus peripheral blood T cells. As for the study in general: Liver transplant recipients had T cell receptor repertoires compared between transplanted liver and peripheral blood.

TCRdb re-derived calls from the reads in MiXCR, one entry per CDR3 protein. The sample has some 9,100 distinct CDR3 sequences; around a sixth are singletons. The receptors stem from a human patient who had a liver transplant. The graft donor may account for some of the T cells.

This clonotype is judged medium-sized. V gene TRBV18 combines with J gene TRBJ1-1; no firm D call. This CDR3 has 15 residues. The germline V gene has CDR1 KGHSH and CDR2 LQKENI. V was cut by 6 bases and J by 0 bases, with 14 bases left in between. In nucleotides, the CDR3 is TGTGCCAGCTCGCAAGTAGGAGGGCTGAACACTGAAGCTTTCTTT. It translates to CASSQVGGLNTEAFF.

This clonotype appeared a few times. The chain has TRBV20-1 and TRBJ1-4, with unresolved D. The CDR3 spans 14 residues. CDR1 is DFQATT, CDR2 SNEGSKA, per germline (reference sequence). Trimming took 6 bases from V and 0 from J, leaving 11 bases between them. This CDR3 reads CSALEVATNEKLFF. The CDR3 nucleotides read TGCAGTGCCCTTGAAGTTGCAACTAATGAAAAACTGTTTTTT.

The rearrangement links TRBV12-3 or TRBV12-4 to TRBJ1-6; 7 bases fit TRBD1. J gave up 11 bases and V 5 bases, and 9 bases lay outside the gene matches. The CDR3 is 14 residues long. CDR3 in amino acids: CASSRQGVKPPLHF. The CDR3 DNA is TGTGCCAGCAGTCGACAGGGAGTGAAGCCACCCCTCCACTTT.

Judged by abundance, this clonotype is medium-sized. V usage is TRBV10-3 and J usage is TRBJ1-2; D not resolved. The V gene's germline CDR1 is ENHRY and CDR2 SYGVKD. There are 17 residues in the CDR3. V gave up 9 bases and J gave up 8 bases, with 31 bases separating them. The CDR3, as DNA: TGTGCCATTAGGTCCAATGGCAGGCCCATCGGCATGGAGGGCTACACCTTC. This codes for CAIRSNGRPIGMEGYTF.